The T cell receptor (beta chain) under discussion was sequenced for a study of blood T cell repertoires in COVID-19. Across the study: There were acute and convalescent COVID-19 samples, and they came from the United States, Italy and Spain. PBMCs, B-cell-depleted T cells, or T cells were the source of the cDNA or gDNA that made up the material.

Clones were sequenced by immunoSEQ multiplex PCR, and TCRdb holds only the in-frame ones, with some missing. The sample shows about 220,000 clones, approximately 80% of them seen only once. V lost 5 bases, J lost 8 bases, and 12 bases lay in between. CDR3 length: 11 residues. From germline, CDR1 is GTSNPN and CDR2 SVGIG (reference sequence). This clone occurred once. Sequencing was performed on peripheral blood. This receptor was obtained from a man between 40 and 49 years old who had recovered from COVID-19. J is TRBJ1-2 and V is TRBV30; a weak D match, TRBD1 (5 bases). CDR3 DNA: TGTGCCTGGGGAATTAGGGGCGGCTACACCTTC. Its translation: CAWGIRGGYTF. Using reference TRBV30 and TRBJ1-2 for the parts outside the CDR3, the full variable domain is SQTIHQWPATLVQPVGSPLSLECTVEGTSNPNLYWYRQAAGRGLQLLFYSVGIGQISSEVPQNLSASRPQDRQFILSSKKLLLSDSGFYLCAWGIRGGYTFGSGTRLTVV.